The T cell receptor beta chain under discussion was sequenced for a study of blood T cell repertoires in COVID-19. V lost 1 base, J lost 5 bases, and 8 bases lay in between. Germline V gene data show CDR1 as SGHAT and CDR2 as FQNNGV. The CDR3 has 13 amino acids. As originally analysed: Using reference gene primer amplification, nucleated cell counts were estimated. Clones were sequenced by immunoSEQ multiplex PCR, and TCRdb holds only the in-frame ones, with some missing. V and J calls and clone size are given by that table; D and trimming were obtained from the DNA. Of approximately 44,000 clones in the sample, 80% to 90% are singletons; the top ten hold approximately 1.3%.

Sequencing was performed on peripheral blood. This TCR derives from a middle-aged woman with acute or convalescent COVID-19. The chain combines TRBV11-2 with TRBJ1-2; D is unclear. The CDR3 region has the DNA TGTGCCAGCAGCTTAGGTACAGCTTATGGCTACACCTTC. Translation: CASSLGTAYGYTF.